This entry is about one TCR beta chain. TCRdb keeps only in-frame clones here, not all; method: immunoSEQ multiplex PCR. The data contain some 14,000 clones, approximately 94% of them singletons. The data derive from a study of OX40 agonist ivuxolimab in advanced cancers. Study at large: Every 2 weeks, ivuxolimab was infused into the patients intravenously at between 0.01 and 10 mg/kg.

The CDR3 consists of 12 residues. Per the germline V gene, CDR1 is MNHEY and CDR2 is SMNVEV (reference sequence). V was shortened by 5 bases and J by 5 bases, with 9 bases between the two germline ends. This clonotype was obtained from an adult with an advanced solid tumor such as melanoma, head and neck, liver or kidney cancer. Specimen: CD4+ or CD8+ T cells sorted from blood, collected in a trial of the OX40 agonist ivuxolimab. This chain uses TRBV27 with TRBJ2-5, with a possible D match to TRBD1 (5 bases). The CDR3, as DNA: TGTGCCAGCAGTCCCAACAGGGAGACCCAGTACTTC. Amino acids: CASSPNRETQYF.